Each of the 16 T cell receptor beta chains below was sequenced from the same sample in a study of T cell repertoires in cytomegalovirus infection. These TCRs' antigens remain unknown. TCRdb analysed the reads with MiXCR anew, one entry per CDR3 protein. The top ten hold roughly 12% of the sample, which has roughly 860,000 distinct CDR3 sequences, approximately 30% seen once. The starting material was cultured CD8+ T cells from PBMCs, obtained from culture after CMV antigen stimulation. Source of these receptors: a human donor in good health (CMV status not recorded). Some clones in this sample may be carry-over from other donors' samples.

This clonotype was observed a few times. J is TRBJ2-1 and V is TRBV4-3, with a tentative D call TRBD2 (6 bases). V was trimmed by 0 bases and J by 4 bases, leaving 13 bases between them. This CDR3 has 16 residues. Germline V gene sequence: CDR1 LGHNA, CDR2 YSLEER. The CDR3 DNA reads TGCGCCAGCAGCCAAGATGGGACCCGGGAGTACAATGAGCAGTTCTTC. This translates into CASSQDGTREYNEQFF.

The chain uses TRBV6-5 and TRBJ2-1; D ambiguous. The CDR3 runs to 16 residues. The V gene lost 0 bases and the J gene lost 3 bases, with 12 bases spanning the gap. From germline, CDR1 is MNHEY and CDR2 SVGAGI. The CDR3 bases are TGTGCCAGCAGTTACTCGATAGACTCGATCTACAATGAGCAGTTCTTC. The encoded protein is CASSYSIDSIYNEQFF.

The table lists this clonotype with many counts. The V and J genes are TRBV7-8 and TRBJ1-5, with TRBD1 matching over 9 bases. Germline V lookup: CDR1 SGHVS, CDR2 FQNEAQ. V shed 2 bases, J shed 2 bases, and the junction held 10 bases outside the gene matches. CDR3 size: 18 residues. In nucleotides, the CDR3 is TGTGCCAGCAGCTTACTAGGACAGGGGTTAAGTGGCAATCAGCCCCAGCATTTT. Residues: CASSLLGQGLSGNQPQHF.

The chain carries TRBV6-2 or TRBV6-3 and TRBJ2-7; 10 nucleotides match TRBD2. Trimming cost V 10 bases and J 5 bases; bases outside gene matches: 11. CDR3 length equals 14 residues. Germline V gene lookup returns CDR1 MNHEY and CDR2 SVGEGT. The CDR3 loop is CATRASGGPNEQYV. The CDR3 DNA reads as TGTGCCACCAGGGCTAGCGGGGGCCCTAACGAGCAGTACGTC.

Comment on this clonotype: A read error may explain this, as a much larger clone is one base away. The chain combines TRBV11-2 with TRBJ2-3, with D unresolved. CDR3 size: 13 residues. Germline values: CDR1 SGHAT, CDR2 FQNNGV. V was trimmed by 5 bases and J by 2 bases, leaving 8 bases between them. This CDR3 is CASSTDNTDTQYF. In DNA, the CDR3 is TGTGCCAGCAGCACCGACAACACAGATACGCAGTATTTT.

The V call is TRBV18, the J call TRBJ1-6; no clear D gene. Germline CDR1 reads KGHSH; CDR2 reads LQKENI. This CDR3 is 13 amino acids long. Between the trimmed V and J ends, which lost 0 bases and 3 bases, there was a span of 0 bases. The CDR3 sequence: CASSPPYNSPLHF. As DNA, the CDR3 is TGTGCCAGCTCACCACCCTATAATTCACCCCTCCACTTT.

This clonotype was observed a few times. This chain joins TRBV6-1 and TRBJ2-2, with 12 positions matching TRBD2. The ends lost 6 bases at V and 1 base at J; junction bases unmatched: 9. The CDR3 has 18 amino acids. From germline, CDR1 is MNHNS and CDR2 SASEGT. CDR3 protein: CASRTPGLAGRNTGELFF. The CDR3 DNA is TGTGCCAGCAGAACTCCCGGACTAGCGGGGAGGAACACCGGGGAGCTGTTTTTT.

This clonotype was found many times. This CDR3 reads CASSLGIGGQIIQFF. CDR3 in DNA: TGTGCCAGCAGCTTAGGGATTGGAGGACAGATAATACAGTTCTTC. The chain has TRBV7-2 and TRBJ2-1, with a tentative D call TRBD1 (6 bases). CDR3 length equals 15 residues. Germline V lookup: CDR1 SGHTA, CDR2 FQGNSA. V was pared by 1 base and J by 13 bases, with 20 bases between.

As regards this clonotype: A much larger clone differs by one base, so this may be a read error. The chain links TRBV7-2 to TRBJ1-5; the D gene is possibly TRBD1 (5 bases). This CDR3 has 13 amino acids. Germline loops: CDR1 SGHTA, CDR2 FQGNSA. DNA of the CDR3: TGTGTCAGCAGCTTATTGGGGGAAGAGCCCCAGCATTTT. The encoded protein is CVSSLLGEEPQHF.

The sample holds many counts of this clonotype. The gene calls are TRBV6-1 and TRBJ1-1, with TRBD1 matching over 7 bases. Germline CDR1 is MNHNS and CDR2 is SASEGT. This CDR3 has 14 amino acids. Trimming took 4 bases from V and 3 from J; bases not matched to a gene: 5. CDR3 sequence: CASSAGDRHTEAFF. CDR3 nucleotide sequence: TGTGCCAGCAGTGCGGGGGACAGACACACTGAAGCTTTCTTT.

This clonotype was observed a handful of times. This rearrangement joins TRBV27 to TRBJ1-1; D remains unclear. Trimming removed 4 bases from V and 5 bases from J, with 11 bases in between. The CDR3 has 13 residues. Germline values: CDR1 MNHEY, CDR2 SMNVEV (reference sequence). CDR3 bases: TGTGCCAGCAGTTATCTAACGGGGACTGAAGCTTTCTTT. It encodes CASSYLTGTEAFF.

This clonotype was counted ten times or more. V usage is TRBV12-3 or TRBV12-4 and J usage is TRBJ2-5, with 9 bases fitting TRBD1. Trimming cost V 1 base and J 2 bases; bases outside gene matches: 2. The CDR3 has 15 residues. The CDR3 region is CASSLGTGAQETQYF. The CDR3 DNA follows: TGTGCCAGCAGTTTAGGGACAGGGGCTCAAGAGACCCAGTACTTC.

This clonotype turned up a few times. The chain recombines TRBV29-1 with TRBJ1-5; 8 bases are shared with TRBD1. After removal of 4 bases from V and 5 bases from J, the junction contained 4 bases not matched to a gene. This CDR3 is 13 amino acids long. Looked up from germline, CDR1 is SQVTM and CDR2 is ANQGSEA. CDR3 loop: CSVGQGADQPQHF. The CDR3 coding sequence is TGCAGCGTTGGCCAGGGGGCGGATCAGCCCCAGCATTTT.

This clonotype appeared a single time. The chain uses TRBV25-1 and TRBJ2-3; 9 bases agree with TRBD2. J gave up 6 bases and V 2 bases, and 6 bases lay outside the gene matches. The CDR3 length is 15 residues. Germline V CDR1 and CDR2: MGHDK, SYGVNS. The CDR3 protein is CASSELPGLADTQYF. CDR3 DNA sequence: TGTGCCAGCAGTGAACTCCCGGGACTAGCTGATACGCAGTATTTT.

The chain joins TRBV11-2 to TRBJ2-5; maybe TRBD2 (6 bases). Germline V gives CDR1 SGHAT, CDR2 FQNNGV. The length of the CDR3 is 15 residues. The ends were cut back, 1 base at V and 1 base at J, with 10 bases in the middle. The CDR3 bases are TGTGCCAGCAGCTTAGTATTCGGGAGCCAAGAGACCCAGTACTTC. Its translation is CASSLVFGSQETQYF.

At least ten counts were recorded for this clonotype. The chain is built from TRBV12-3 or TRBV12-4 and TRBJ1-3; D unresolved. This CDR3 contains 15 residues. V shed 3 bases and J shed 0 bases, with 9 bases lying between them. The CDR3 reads CASSFRAGSGNTIYF. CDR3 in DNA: TGTGCCAGCAGTTTTCGTGCAGGCTCTGGAAACACCATATATTTT.